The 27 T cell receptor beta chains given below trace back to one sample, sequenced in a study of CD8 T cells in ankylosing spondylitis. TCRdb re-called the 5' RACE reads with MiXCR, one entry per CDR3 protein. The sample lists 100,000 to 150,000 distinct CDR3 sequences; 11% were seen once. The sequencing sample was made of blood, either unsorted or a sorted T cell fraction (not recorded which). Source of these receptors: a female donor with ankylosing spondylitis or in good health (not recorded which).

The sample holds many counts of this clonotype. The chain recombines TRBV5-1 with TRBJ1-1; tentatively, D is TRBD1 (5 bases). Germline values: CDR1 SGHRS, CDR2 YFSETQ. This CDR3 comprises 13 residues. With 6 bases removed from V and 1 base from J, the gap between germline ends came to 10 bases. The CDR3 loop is CASMKGPNTEAFF. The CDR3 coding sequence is TGCGCCAGCATGAAGGGACCGAACACTGAAGCTTTCTTT.

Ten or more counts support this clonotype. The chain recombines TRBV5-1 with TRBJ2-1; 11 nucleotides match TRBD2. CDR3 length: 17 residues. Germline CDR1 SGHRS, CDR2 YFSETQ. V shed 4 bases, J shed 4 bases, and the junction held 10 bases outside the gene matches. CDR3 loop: CASSTGPLAGAYNEQFF. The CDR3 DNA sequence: TGCGCCAGCAGCACCGGCCCACTAGCGGGAGCTTACAATGAGCAGTTCTTC.

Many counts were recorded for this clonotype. The CDR3 spells CASSLTGDIPGNTIYF. In nucleotides, the CDR3 is TGCGCCAGCAGCTTGACTGGGGACATCCCTGGAAACACCATATATTTT. V gene TRBV5-1 combines with J gene TRBJ1-3, with a tentative D call TRBD1 (6 bases). This CDR3 has 16 amino acids. The V gene's germline CDR1 is SGHRS and CDR2 YFSETQ. V was clipped by 1 base and J by 2 bases, with 13 bases between them.

CDR3 protein: CASSPGGQGGTYEQYF. CDR3 bases: TGTGCCAGCAGTCCAGGGGGGCAAGGTGGAACCTACGAGCAGTACTTC. The J gene is TRBJ2-7, the V gene TRBV6-1, with a tentative D call TRBD1 (7 bases). The germline gives CDR1 MNHNS, CDR2 SASEGT. Deletions cut 5 bases from V and 2 bases from J, with 19 bases between. The CDR3 is made up of 16 amino acids.

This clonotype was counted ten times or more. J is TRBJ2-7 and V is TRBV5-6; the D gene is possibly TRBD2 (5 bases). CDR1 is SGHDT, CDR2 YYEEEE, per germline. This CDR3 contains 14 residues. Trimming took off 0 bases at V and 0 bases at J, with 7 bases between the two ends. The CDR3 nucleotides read TGTGCCAGCAGCTTGGGAGGGTCCTCCTACGAGCAGTACTTC. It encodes CASSLGGSSYEQYF.

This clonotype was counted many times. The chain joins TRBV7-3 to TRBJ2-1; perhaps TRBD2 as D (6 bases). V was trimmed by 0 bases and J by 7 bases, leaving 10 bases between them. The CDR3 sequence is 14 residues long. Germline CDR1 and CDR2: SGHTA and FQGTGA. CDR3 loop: CASSLTGDSNEQFF. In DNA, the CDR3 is TGTGCCAGCAGCTTAACAGGGGACTCAAATGAGCAGTTCTTC.

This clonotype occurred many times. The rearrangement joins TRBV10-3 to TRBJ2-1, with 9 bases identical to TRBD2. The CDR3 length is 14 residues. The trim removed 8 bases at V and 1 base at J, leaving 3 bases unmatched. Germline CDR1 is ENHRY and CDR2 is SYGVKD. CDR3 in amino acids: CAIGAGGSYNEQFF. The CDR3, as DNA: TGTGCCATCGGGGCGGGAGGGTCCTACAATGAGCAGTTCTTC.

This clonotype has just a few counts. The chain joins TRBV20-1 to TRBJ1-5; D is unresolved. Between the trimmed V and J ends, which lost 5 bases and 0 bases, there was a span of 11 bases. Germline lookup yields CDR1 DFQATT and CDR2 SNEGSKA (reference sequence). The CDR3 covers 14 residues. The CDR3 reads CSALVSVSNQPQHF. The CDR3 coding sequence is TGCAGTGCTCTGGTTTCCGTTAGCAATCAGCCCCAGCATTTT.

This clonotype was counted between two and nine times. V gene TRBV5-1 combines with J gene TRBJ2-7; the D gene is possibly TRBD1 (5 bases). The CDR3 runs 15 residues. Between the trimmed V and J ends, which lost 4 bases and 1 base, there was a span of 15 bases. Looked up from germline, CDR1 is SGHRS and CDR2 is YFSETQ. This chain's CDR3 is CASSPAAGYSYEQYF. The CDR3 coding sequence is TGCGCCAGCAGCCCAGCCGCAGGGTATTCCTACGAGCAGTACTTC.

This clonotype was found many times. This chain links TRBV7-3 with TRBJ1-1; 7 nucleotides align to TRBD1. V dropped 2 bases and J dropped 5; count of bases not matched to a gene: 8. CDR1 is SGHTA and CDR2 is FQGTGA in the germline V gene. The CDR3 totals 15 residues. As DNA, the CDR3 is TGTGCCAGCAGCTTAGCTCCAGGGGGAAGTACTGAAGCTTTCTTT. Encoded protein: CASSLAPGGSTEAFF. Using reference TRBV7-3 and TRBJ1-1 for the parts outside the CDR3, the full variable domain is GAGVSQTPSNKVTEKGKYVELRCDPISGHTALYWYRQSLGQGPEFLIYFQGTGAADDSGLPNDRFFAVRPEGSVSTLKIQRTERGDSAVYLCASSLAPGGSTEAFFGQGTRLTVV.

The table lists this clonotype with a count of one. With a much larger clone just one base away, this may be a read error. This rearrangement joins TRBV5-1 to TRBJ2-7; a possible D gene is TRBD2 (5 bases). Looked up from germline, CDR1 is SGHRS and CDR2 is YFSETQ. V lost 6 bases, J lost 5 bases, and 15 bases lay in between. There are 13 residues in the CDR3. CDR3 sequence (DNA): TGCGCCAGCATCCTTCCGGGGTCCCACGAGCAGTACTTC. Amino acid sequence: CASILPGSHEQYF. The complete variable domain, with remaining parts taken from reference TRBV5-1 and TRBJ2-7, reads KAGVTQTPRYLIKTRGQQVTLSCSPISGHRSVSWYQQTPGQGLQFLFEYFSETQRNKGNFPGRFSGRQFSNSRSEMNVSTLELGDSALYLCASILPGSHEQYFGPGTRLTVT.

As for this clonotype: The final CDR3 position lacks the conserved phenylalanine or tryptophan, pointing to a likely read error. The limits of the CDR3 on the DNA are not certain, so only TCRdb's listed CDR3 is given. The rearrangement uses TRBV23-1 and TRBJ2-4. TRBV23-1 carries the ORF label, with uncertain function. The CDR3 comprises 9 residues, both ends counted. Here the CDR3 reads CASGPSQCV.

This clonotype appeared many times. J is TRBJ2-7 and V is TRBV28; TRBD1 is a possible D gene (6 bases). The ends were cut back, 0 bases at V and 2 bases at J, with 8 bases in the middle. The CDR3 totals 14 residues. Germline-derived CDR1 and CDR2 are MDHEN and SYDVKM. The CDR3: CASSLWGAAYEQYF. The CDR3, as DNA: TGTGCCAGCAGTTTATGGGGGGCTGCCTACGAGCAGTACTTC.

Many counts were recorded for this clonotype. CDR3 DNA sequence: TGTGCCAGCAGCTTAGCGATGGGGCACCAGGATACGCAGTATTTT. It is translated as CASSLAMGHQDTQYF. V usage is TRBV7-6 and J usage is TRBJ2-3; D is perhaps TRBD1 (5 bases). CDR1 is SGHVS and CDR2 is FNYEAQ in the germline V gene. V lost 0 bases and J 6 bases, leaving 13 bases between the germline ends. The CDR3 spans 15 residues.

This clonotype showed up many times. In DNA form, the CDR3 reads TGTGCCAGTAGTATCTGGGGGGAGCTCCCTACTAGCACAGATACGCAGTATTTT. It specifies CASSIWGELPTSTDTQYF. The V call is TRBV19, the J call TRBJ2-3, with D perhaps TRBD2 (6 bases). CDR3 length: 18 residues. The V gene's germline CDR1 is LNHDA and CDR2 SQIVND (reference sequence). The ends were cut back, 3 bases at V and 0 bases at J, with 19 bases in the middle.

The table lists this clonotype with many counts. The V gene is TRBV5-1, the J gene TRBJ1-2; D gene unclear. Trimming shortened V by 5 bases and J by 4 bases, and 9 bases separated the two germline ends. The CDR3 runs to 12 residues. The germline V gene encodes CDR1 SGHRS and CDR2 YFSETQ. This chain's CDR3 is CASRIAGYGYTF. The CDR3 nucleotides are TGCGCCAGCAGAATCGCGGGCTATGGCTACACCTTC.

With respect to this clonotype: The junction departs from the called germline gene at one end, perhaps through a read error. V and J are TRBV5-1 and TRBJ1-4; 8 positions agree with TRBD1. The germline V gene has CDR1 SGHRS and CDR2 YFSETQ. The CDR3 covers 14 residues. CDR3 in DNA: TGCACCAGCACCTTTGGGACAGGAAATGAAAAACTGTTTTTT. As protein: CTSTFGTGNEKLFF.

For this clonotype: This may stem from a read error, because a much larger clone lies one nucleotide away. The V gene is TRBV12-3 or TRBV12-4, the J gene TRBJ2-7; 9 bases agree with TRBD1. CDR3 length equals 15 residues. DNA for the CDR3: TGTGCCCGCAGTTCCCGGGACAGGGCCATCTACGAGCAGTACTTC. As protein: CARSSRDRAIYEQYF.

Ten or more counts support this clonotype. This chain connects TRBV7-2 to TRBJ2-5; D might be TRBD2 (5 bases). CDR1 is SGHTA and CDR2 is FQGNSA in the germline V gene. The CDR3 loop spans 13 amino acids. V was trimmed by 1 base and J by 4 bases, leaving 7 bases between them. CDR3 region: CASSLDRGETQYF. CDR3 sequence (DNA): TGTGCCAGCAGCTTAGATCGGGGAGAGACCCAGTACTTC.

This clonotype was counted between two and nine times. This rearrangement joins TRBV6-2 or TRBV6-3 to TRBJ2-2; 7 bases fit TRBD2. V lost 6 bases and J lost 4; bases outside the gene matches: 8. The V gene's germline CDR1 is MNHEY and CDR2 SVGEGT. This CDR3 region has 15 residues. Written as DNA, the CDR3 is TGTGCCAGCAGCCTAGGGGACTATACCACCGGGGAGCTGTTTTTT. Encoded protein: CASSLGDYTTGELFF.

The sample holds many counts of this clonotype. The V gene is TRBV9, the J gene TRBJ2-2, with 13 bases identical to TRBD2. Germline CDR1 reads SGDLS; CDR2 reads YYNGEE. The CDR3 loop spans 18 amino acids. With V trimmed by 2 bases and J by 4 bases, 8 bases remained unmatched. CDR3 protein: CASSVGLAGVSGTGELFF. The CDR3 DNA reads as TGTGCCAGCAGCGTTGGACTAGCGGGAGTATCGGGCACCGGGGAGCTGTTTTTT.

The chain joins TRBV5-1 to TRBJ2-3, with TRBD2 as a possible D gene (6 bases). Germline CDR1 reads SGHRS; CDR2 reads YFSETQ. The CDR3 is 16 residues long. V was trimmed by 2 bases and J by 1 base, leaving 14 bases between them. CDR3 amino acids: CASSFDSASGTDTQYF. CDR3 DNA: TGCGCCAGCAGCTTCGATAGCGCTAGCGGCACAGATACGCAGTATTTT.

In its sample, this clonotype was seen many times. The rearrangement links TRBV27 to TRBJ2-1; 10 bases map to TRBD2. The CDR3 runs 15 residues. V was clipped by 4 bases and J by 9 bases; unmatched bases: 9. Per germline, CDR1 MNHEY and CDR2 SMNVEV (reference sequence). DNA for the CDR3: TGTGCCAGCAGTTCTCTAGCGGGAGCATTGGGTGAGCAGTTCTTC. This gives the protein CASSSLAGALGEQFF.

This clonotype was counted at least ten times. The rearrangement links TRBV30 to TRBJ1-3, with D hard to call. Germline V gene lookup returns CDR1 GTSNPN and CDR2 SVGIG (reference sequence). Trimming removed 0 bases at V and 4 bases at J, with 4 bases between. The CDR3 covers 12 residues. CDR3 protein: CAWSVQGNTIYF. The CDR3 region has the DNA TGTGCCTGGAGTGTACAGGGAAACACCATATATTTT.

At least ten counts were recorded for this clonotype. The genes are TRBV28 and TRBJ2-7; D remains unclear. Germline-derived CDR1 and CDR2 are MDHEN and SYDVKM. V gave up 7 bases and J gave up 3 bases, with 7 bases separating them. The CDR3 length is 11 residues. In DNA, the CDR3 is TGTGCCAGCACAGGATACTACGAGCAGTACTTC. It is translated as CASTGYYEQYF.

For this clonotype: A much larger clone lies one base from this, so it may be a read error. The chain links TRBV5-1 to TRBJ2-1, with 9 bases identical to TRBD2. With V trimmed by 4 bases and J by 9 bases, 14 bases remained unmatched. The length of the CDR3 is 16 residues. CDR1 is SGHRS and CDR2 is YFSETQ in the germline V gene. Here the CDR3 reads CASSGWAGGVSSEQFF. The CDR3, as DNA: TGCGCCAGCAGCGGTTGGGCGGGGGGGGTTTCGAGTGAGCAGTTCTTC.

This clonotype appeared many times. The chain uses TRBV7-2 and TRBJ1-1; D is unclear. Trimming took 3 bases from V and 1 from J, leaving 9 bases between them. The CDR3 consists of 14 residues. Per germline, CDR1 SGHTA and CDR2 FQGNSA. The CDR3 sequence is CASSFARENTEAFF. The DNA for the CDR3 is TGTGCCAGCAGCTTTGCCCGGGAGAACACTGAAGCTTTCTTT.